What follows describes a single TCR beta chain. This sample is drawn from a study of T and B cells in COVID-19 patients. Background on the study: Blood was sampled from COVID-19 patients who were either actively infected or recovered.

The CDR3 length is 14 residues. Trimming took 4 bases from V and 5 from J; bases not matched to a gene: 7. Germline V gene lookup returns CDR1 SEHNR and CDR2 FQNEAQ (reference sequence). Each TRB amplification used roughly 250-550 ng of genomic DNA from blood. BIOMED2 TRB-A/B primer pools were used in multiplex TRB PCR. Using its own MiXCR run on the multiplex PCR reads, TCRdb lists one record per CDR3 protein. The data show some 15,000 distinct CDR3 sequences, about 30% seen once. This chain links TRBV7-9 with TRBJ2-5; 7 bases align to TRBD1. The clonotype comes from a human donor who had recovered from COVID-19. The sample taken for sequencing was blood. The CDR3 nucleotides read TGTGCCAGCAGCTCTTACGGCAGGGGGGAGACCCAGTACTTC. This codes for CASSSYGRGETQYF.